This T cell receptor (beta chain) was retrieved from a study of blood T cells in healthy people across ages. The CDR3 has 18 residues. Alongside a J-beta primer mix, a sample-barcoded 5' primer served in a second PCR lasting about 7 to 11 cycles. Sequencing recovered at least 3 million CDR3-containing paired-end reads from each sample. TCRdb redid the calling of the 5' RACE reads with MiXCR, one entry per CDR3 protein. The data contain over 950,000 distinct CDR3 sequences, about 53% of them singletons. Each donor was a healthy Caucasian individual from Russia, aged roughly 6 to 95. This chain links TRBV21-1 with TRBJ2-1; TRBD1 was called by the table and not checked on the DNA. TRBV21-1 constitutes a pseudogene. The specimen was blood. The sequence was obtained from a woman in her sixties in good health. This CDR3 reads CASSKQMRLGVGFNEQFF. The CDR3 bases are TGTGCCAGCAGCAAACAGATGCGGTTGGGGGTGGGTTTCAATGAGCAGTTCTTC.